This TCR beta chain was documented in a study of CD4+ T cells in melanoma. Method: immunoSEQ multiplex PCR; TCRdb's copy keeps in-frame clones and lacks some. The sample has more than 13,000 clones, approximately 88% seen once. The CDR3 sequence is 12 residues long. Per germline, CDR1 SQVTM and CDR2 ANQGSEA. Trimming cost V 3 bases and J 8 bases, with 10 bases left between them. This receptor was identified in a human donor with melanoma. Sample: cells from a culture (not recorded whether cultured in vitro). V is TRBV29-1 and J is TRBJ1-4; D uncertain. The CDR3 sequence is CSVDGNSEKLFF. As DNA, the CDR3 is TGCAGCGTTGATGGGAACAGCGAAAAACTGTTTTTT.